Below are 13 T cell receptor beta chains sequenced from a single sample in a study of blood T cell repertoires in COVID-19. The table came from immunoSEQ multiplex PCR; TCRdb's copy has only in-frame clones and leaves some out. Of some 70,000 clones listed, roughly 82% were seen once; the top ten hold roughly 6.7%. Sequenced: peripheral blood. These receptors originate from a man aged 55 to 70 with acute or convalescent COVID-19.

The chain is built from TRBV6-2 or TRBV6-3 and TRBJ1-5; 9 bases fit TRBD1. With 4 bases clipped from V and 0 bases from J, the junction kept 7 bases outside the gene matches. CDR1 is MNHEY and CDR2 is SVGEGT in the germline V gene. This CDR3 spans 17 amino acids. CDR3 bases: TGTGCCAGCAGTTCCAAGACAGGGGGAAATAGCAATCAGCCCCAGCATTTT. Residues: CASSSKTGGNSNQPQHF.

There are a few counts of this clone. This chain connects TRBV7-9 to TRBJ1-1; 9 bases line up with TRBD1. The germline V gene encodes CDR1 SEHNR and CDR2 FQNEAQ (reference sequence). The length of the CDR3 is 16 residues. The junction had 4 bases not matched to a gene; V was cut back by 1 base and J by 1 base. The CDR3 DNA sequence: TGTGCCAGCAGCTTAGGACAGGGGGTAACGAACACTGAAGCTTTCTTT. Protein sequence: CASSLGQGVTNTEAFF.

CDR3 sequence reads: CASSSRRGISNEQFF. CDR3 DNA: TGTGCCAGCAGCTCTCGGAGGGGTATTAGCAATGAGCAGTTCTTC. The chain couples TRBV7-2 to TRBJ2-1, with D tentatively TRBD2 (6 bases). The CDR3 extends over 15 amino acids. Trimming shortened V by 4 bases and J by 6 bases, and 16 bases separated the two germline ends. Germline CDR1 SGHTA, CDR2 FQGNSA.

The V gene is TRBV7-6, the J gene TRBJ1-2, with D possibly being TRBD1 (6 bases). CDR1 SGHVS and CDR2 FNYEAQ come from the germline V gene. V lost 2 bases to trimming and J lost 4 bases, with 8 bases between them. This CDR3 has 13 amino acids. CDR3 in amino acids: CASSLTGRYGYTF. DNA of the CDR3: TGTGCCAGCAGCTTAACAGGGCGCTATGGCTACACCTTC.

The chain combines TRBV5-4 with TRBJ1-6; unclear D gene. Trimming removed 0 bases at V and 8 bases at J, with 9 bases between. Germline V gives CDR1 SGHNT, CDR2 YYREEE (reference sequence). This CDR3 has 14 residues. CDR3 sequence reads: CASSLDPRDSPLHF. For the CDR3, the DNA is TGTGCCAGCAGCTTGGACCCCCGGGATTCACCCCTCCACTTT.

This sequence joins TRBV2 and TRBJ2-2, with 7 bases aligning to TRBD2. This CDR3 contains 14 residues. After removal of 2 bases from V and 7 bases from J, the junction contained 4 bases not matched to a gene. Germline loops: CDR1 SNHLY, CDR2 FYNNEI. Here the CDR3 DNA reads TGTGCCAGCAGTGAAAGTAGCGGGTACGGGGAGCTGTTTTTT. Translating it yields CASSESSGYGELFF.

V is TRBV5-6 and J is TRBJ2-7; possibly TRBD1 for D (6 bases). Germline-derived CDR1 and CDR2 are SGHDT and YYEEEE. Trimming removed 2 bases at V and 0 bases at J, with 12 bases between. The CDR3 is 15 residues long. This CDR3 is CASSLIRDNSYEQYF. The CDR3 nucleotides read TGTGCCAGCAGCTTAATCCGGGACAACTCCTACGAGCAGTACTTC.

The chain has TRBV7-2 and TRBJ1-2; 8 bases are shared with TRBD1. The CDR3 contains 12 residues. Germline V lookup: CDR1 SGHTA, CDR2 FQGNSA. J gave up 8 bases and V 4 bases, and 3 bases lay outside the gene matches. CDR3 in amino acids: CASSSDRVGYTF. CDR3 nucleotide sequence: TGTGCCAGCAGCTCGGACAGGGTAGGCTACACCTTC.

This clone was recorded once. The chain couples TRBV5-1 to TRBJ1-2; D is undetermined. CDR1 SGHRS and CDR2 YFSETQ come from the germline V gene. This CDR3 contains 12 residues. Trimming left V 4 bases short and J 4 bases short, with 8 bases between. The CDR3 DNA sequence: TGCGCCAGCAGCGCCGAACTCTATGGCTACACCTTC. This encodes CASSAELYGYTF.

The gene calls are TRBV2 and TRBJ1-2; weak D call: TRBD1 (5 bases). The CDR3 is 14 amino acids. Deletions cut 4 bases from V and 3 bases from J, with 12 bases between. Germline loops: CDR1 SNHLY, CDR2 FYNNEI. For the CDR3, the DNA is TGTGCCAGCAGTGTAGGACATTCCTACTATGGCTACACCTTC. Its protein product is CASSVGHSYYGYTF. Filled out from reference TRBV2 and TRBJ1-2, the complete variable domain reads EPEVTQTPSHQVTQMGQEVILRCVPISNHLYFYWYRQILGQKVEFLVSFYNNEISEKSEIFDDQFSVERPDGSNFTLKIRSTKLEDSAMYFCASSVGHSYYGYTFGSGTRLTVV.

The V call is TRBV7-2, the J call TRBJ1-4; 7 bases match TRBD1. The CDR3 is 14 amino acids. The germline V gene encodes CDR1 SGHTA and CDR2 FQGNSA. The V gene end was trimmed by 5 bases and the J gene end by 12 bases; junction bases not matched to a gene: 12. For the CDR3, the DNA is TGTGCCAGCAGCCAAGGGGGCGGCAAGAGGGAACTGTTTTTT. Residues: CASSQGGGKRELFF.

The chain has TRBV5-4 and TRBJ1-2; D is possibly TRBD1 (6 bases). In germline, CDR1 is SGHNT, CDR2 YYREEE (reference sequence). CDR3 length: 14 amino acids. V was shortened by 1 base and J by 6 bases, with 13 bases between the two germline ends. The CDR3 reads CASSLRGGGNGYTF. CDR3 in DNA: TGTGCCAGCAGCTTGAGGGGGGGCGGGAATGGCTACACCTTC.

The chain uses TRBV2 and TRBJ1-1, with 10 bases matching TRBD1. The trim removed 3 bases at V and 10 bases at J, leaving 20 bases unmatched. The length of the CDR3 is 18 residues. The germline CDR1 and CDR2 sequences are SNHLY and FYNNEI. The chain's CDR3 is CASSDPGQGGLRSGGAFF. DNA for the CDR3: TGTGCCAGCAGTGATCCAGGACAGGGGGGCTTGAGGTCAGGTGGAGCTTTCTTT.